These 18 T cell receptor beta chains share one sample of origin, sequenced in a study of blood T cell repertoires in COVID-19. Profiled with immunoSEQ multiplex PCR; TCRdb holds only in-frame clones, not every one. The table lists roughly 230,000 clones, roughly 90% of them singletons. The sequenced sample was peripheral blood. These receptor sequences come from a human donor in a cohort sampled during active COVID-19.

This rearrangement joins TRBV28 to TRBJ1-2; 9 positions match TRBD1. The CDR3 extends over 14 amino acids. Germline V gene sequence: CDR1 MDHEN, CDR2 SYDVKM. V lost 6 bases to trimming and J lost 3 bases; unmatched junction nucleotides: 5. The CDR3 reads CASSPGTGYYGYTF. In DNA form, the CDR3 reads TGTGCCAGCAGCCCCGGGACAGGGTACTATGGCTACACCTTC.

This clone showed up just once. The chain uses TRBV14 and TRBJ2-2, with D perhaps matching TRBD2 (5 bases). The V gene lost 0 bases and the J gene lost 3 bases, with 20 bases spanning the gap. The germline gives CDR1 SGHDN, CDR2 FVKESK. The CDR3 is made up of 19 amino acids. The CDR3 bases are TGTGCCAGCAGCCAAGATACAGCGGCCTCATTTCCGTACACCGGGGAGCTGTTTTTT. Translation gives CASSQDTAASFPYTGELFF.

This clone was found a few times. The chain is built from TRBV9 and TRBJ2-7; 9 bases align to TRBD2. J lost 2 bases, V lost 0 bases, and 6 bases had no gene match. The germline CDR1 and CDR2 sequences are SGDLS and YYNGEE. The CDR3 covers 16 residues. The CDR3: CASSVDVAGAPYEQYF. CDR3 in DNA: TGTGCCAGCAGCGTAGATGTAGCGGGGGCCCCCTACGAGCAGTACTTC.

The chain joins TRBV19 to TRBJ1-5; D possibly corresponds to TRBD1 (5 bases). CDR3 length: 15 residues. The V gene lost 1 base and the J gene lost 0 bases, with 7 bases spanning the gap. Germline V gives CDR1 LNHDA, CDR2 SQIVND (reference sequence). Here the CDR3 DNA reads TGTGCCAGTAGTATAGGGACAAATAGCAATCAGCCCCAGCATTTT. Protein: CASSIGTNSNQPQHF.

The gene calls are TRBV28 and TRBJ2-7, with 7 nucleotides matching TRBD1. With V trimmed by 2 bases and J by 4 bases, 5 bases remained unmatched. Germline-derived CDR1 and CDR2 are MDHEN and SYDVKM. The CDR3 totals 14 residues. This chain's CDR3 is CASSLPGGRYEQYF. CDR3 DNA: TGTGCCAGCAGTTTACCAGGGGGACGATACGAGCAGTACTTC.

The rearrangement uses TRBV4-3 and TRBJ2-2; no clear D gene. The CDR3 contains 16 residues. Per the germline V gene, CDR1 is LGHNA and CDR2 is YSLEER. The ends were cut back, 0 bases at V and 5 bases at J, with 13 bases in the middle. In DNA, the CDR3 is TGCGCCAGCAGCCAAGATTTGACAATTGTAACCGGGGAGCTGTTTTTT. Protein sequence: CASSQDLTIVTGELFF.

V is TRBV11-2 and J is TRBJ2-7; 7 nucleotides line up with TRBD2. The CDR3 totals 15 residues. With V trimmed by 4 bases and J by 4 bases, 10 bases remained unmatched. From germline, CDR1 is SGHAT and CDR2 FQNNGV. The chain's CDR3 is CASSSPGTTSYEQYF. The CDR3 nucleotides are TGTGCCAGCAGCTCCCCCGGGACTACGTCTTACGAGCAGTACTTC.

This sequence joins TRBV7-2 and TRBJ1-1, with D hard to call. CDR3 length: 16 residues. The V gene lost 5 bases and the J gene lost 4 bases, with 20 bases spanning the gap. The germline V gene encodes CDR1 SGHTA and CDR2 FQGNSA. The CDR3 DNA sequence: TGTGCCAGCAGCCCAGACACTGCCGTCGTTGGCACTGAAGCTTTCTTT. This encodes CASSPDTAVVGTEAFF.

The chain links TRBV19 to TRBJ1-1, with TRBD1 matching over 10 bases. This CDR3 region has 16 residues. Looked up from germline, CDR1 is LNHDA and CDR2 is SQIVND (reference sequence). V lost 4 bases and J lost 1; bases outside the gene matches: 6. The CDR3 bases are TGTGCCAGTAGTACCAGACAGGGGGCCGGGAACACTGAAGCTTTCTTT. It encodes CASSTRQGAGNTEAFF.

V usage is TRBV7-6 and J usage is TRBJ2-3; a weak D match, TRBD2 (6 bases). This CDR3 is built from 15 residues. V was clipped by 2 bases and J by 2 bases, with 11 bases between them. Per germline, CDR1 SGHVS and CDR2 FNYEAQ. The CDR3 is CASSLLARDTDTQYF. In nucleotides, the CDR3 is TGTGCCAGCAGCTTACTAGCGCGGGACACAGATACGCAGTATTTT.

This chain links TRBV6-5 with TRBJ2-2, with D hard to call. Germline lookup yields CDR1 MNHEY and CDR2 SVGAGI. The CDR3 has 12 amino acids. V was cut by 6 bases and J by 7 bases, with 9 bases left in between. The CDR3, as DNA: TGTGCCAGCAGGGCTCTCTTCGGGGAGCTGTTTTTT. Amino acids: CASRALFGELFF.

V usage is TRBV19 and J usage is TRBJ2-5, with 9 bases lining up with TRBD2. The CDR3 has 16 residues. Trimming removed 5 bases from V and 5 bases from J; junction bases left unmatched: 12. Per germline, CDR1 LNHDA and CDR2 SQIVND (reference sequence). CDR3 coding DNA: TGTGCCAGTAGTCCCCGAGGAGCGGGGGGTGTGGAGACCCAGTACTTC. This encodes CASSPRGAGGVETQYF.

In this sample, this clone turned up a few times. DNA of the CDR3: TGCAGTGCTAGTAGCTACACTGAAGCTTTCTTT. It codes for CSASSYTEAFF. This chain connects TRBV20-1 to TRBJ1-1; no clear D. The CDR3 extends over 11 amino acids. The ends were cut back, 3 bases at V and 3 bases at J, with 5 bases in the middle. Germline CDR1 and CDR2: DFQATT and SNEGSKA (reference sequence).

The CDR3 DNA sequence: TGTGCCATCAGTGCCGGTGGAGGGGCTAAGAGAAACTATGGCTACACCTTC. This gives the protein CAISAGGGAKRNYGYTF. This chain links TRBV10-3 with TRBJ1-2; D possibly corresponds to TRBD1 (5 bases). The CDR3 length is 17 residues. Trimming took 4 bases from V and 2 from J, leaving 20 bases between them. Per the germline V gene, CDR1 is ENHRY and CDR2 is SYGVKD.

The rearrangement uses TRBV7-4 and TRBJ1-2; D is perhaps TRBD1 (5 bases). V was trimmed by 2 bases and J by 0 bases, leaving 31 bases between them. The CDR3 totals 22 residues. The germline CDR1 and CDR2 sequences are SGHVT and SQSDAQ. CDR3 region: CASSLSPTGCVASPGPNYGYTF. The CDR3 bases are TGTGCCAGCAGCTTAAGTCCTACAGGTTGTGTGGCCTCCCCCGGCCCTAACTATGGCTACACCTTC.

The chain couples TRBV6-5 to TRBJ2-3; the D gene is possibly TRBD2 (5 bases). V was clipped by 0 bases and J by 4 bases, with 11 bases between them. The germline V gene has CDR1 MNHEY and CDR2 SVGAGI. There are 15 residues in the CDR3. CDR3 in DNA: TGTGCCAGCAGTTACTCGAGTCTAGCTGCAGATACGCAGTATTTT. It specifies CASSYSSLAADTQYF.

This chain connects TRBV7-6 to TRBJ1-1; D unresolved. V shed 2 bases and J shed 1 base, with 11 bases lying between them. The length of the CDR3 is 15 residues. Germline values: CDR1 SGHVS, CDR2 FNYEAQ. Here the CDR3 reads CASSLSWQANTEAFF. As DNA, the CDR3 is TGTGCCAGCAGCTTAAGTTGGCAGGCGAACACTGAAGCTTTCTTT.

This chain uses TRBV28 with TRBJ1-5; D is unresolved. The CDR3 totals 23 residues. In germline, CDR1 is MDHEN, CDR2 SYDVKM. The germline V and J ends were trimmed by 1 base and 0 bases, with 31 bases remaining between them. The CDR3 bases are TGTGCCAGCAGTTTATATGTGGGGATTAGCGGGAGGGATCCTCAATATAGCAATCAGCCCCAGCATTTT. Its protein is CASSLYVGISGRDPQYSNQPQHF.